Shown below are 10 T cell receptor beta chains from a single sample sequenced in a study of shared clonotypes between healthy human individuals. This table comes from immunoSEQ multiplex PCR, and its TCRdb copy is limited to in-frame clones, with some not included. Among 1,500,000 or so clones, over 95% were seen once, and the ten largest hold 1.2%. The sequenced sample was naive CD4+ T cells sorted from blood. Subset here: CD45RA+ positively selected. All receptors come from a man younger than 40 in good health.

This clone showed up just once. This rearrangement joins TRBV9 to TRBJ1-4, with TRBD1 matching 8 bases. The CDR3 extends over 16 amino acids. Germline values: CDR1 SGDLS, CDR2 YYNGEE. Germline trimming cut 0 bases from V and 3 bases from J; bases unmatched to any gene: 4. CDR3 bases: TGTGCCAGCAGCGTAGAATCGACAGGGGCTAATGAAAAACTGTTTTTT. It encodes CASSVESTGANEKLFF.

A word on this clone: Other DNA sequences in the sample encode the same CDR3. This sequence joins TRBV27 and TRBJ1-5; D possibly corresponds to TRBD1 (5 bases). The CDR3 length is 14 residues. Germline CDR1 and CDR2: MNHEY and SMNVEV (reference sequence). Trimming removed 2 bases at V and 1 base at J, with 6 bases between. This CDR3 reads CASSLQGSNQPQHF. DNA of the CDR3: TGTGCCAGCAGTTTACAGGGAAGCAATCAGCCCCAGCATTTT.

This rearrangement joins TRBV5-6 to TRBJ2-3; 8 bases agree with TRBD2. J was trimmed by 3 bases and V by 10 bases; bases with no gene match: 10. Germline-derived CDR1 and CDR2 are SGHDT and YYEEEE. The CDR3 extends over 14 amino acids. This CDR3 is CASRREGITDTQYF. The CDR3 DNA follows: TGTGCCTCTCGACGGGAGGGCATAACAGATACGCAGTATTTT. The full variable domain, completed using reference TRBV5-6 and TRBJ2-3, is DAGVTQSPTHLIKTRGQQVTLRCSPKSGHDTVSWYQQALGQGPQFIFQYYEEEERQRGNFPDRFSGHQFPNYSSELNVNALLLGDSALYLCASRREGITDTQYFGPGTRLTVL.

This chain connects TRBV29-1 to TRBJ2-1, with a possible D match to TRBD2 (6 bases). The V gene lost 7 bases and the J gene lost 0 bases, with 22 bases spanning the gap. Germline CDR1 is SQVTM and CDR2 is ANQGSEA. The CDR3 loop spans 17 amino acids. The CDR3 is CSGSQGSGLLSYNEQFF. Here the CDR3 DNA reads TGCAGCGGGTCCCAAGGGAGCGGGCTCCTCTCCTACAATGAGCAGTTCTTC.

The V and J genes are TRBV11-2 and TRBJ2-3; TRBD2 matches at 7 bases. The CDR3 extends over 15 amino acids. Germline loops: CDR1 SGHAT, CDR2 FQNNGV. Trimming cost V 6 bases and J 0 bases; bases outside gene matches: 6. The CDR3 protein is CASRIQGGSTDTQYF. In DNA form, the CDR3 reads TGTGCCAGCAGGATTCAGGGAGGGAGCACAGATACGCAGTATTTT.

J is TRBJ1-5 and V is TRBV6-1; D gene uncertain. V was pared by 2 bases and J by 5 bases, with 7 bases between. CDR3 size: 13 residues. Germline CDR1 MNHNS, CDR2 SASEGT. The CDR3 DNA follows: TGTGCCAGCAGTGAACCCCATGATCAGCCCCAGCATTTT. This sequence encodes CASSEPHDQPQHF.

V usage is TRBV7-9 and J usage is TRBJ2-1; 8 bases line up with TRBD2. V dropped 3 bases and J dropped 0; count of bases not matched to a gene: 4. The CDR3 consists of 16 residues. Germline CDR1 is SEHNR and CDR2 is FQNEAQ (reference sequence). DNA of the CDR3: TGTGCCAGCAGCTTGTACAGCGGGAGCTCCTACAATGAGCAGTTCTTC. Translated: CASSLYSGSSYNEQFF.

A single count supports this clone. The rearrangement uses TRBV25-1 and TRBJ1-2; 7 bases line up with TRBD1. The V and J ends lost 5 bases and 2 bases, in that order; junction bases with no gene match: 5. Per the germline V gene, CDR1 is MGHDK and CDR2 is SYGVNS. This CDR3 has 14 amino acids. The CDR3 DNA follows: TGTGCCAGCAGTCCAGACAGGGTGAACTATGGCTACACCTTC. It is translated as CASSPDRVNYGYTF.

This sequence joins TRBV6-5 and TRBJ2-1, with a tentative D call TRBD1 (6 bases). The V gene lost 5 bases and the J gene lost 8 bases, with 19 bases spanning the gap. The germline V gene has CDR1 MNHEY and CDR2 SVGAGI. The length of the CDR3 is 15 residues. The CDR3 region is CASSHLSGVGDEQFF. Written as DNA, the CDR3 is TGTGCCAGCAGTCACCTATCAGGGGTCGGGGATGAGCAGTTCTTC.

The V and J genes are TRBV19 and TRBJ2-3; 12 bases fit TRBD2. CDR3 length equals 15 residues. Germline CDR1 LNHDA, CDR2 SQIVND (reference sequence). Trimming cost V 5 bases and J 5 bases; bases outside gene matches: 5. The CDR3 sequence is CASSVTSGSIDTQYF. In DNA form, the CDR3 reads TGTGCCAGTAGTGTGACTAGCGGGAGTATAGATACGCAGTATTTT.